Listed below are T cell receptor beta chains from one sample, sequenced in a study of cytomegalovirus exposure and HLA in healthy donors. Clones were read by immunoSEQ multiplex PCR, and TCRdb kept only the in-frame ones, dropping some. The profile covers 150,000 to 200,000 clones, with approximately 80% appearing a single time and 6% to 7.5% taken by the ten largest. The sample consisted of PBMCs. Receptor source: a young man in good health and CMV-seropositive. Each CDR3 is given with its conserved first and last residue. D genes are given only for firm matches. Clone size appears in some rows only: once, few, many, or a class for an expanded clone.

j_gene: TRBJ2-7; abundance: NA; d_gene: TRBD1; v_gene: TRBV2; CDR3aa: CASSRPQGSSYEQYF; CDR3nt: TGTGCCAGCAGTCGTCCACAGGGGAGCTCCTACGAGCAGTACTTC
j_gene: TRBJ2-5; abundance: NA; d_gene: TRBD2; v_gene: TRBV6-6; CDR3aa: CASLGFGEGETQYF; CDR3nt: TGTGCCAGCCTGGGGTTCGGGGAGGGGGAGACCCAGTACTTC
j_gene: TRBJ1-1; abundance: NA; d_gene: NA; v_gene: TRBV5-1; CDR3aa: CASSLLSSNTEAFF; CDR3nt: TGCGCCAGCAGCTTGCTGTCCTCGAACACTGAAGCTTTCTTT
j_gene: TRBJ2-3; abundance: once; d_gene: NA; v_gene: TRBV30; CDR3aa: CAWSDGDTQYF; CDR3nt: TGTGCCTGGAGTGACGGAGATACGCAGTATTTT
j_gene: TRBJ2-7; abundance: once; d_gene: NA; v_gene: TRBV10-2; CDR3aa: CASSESYEQYF; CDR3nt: TGCGCCAGCAGTGAGTCCTACGAGCAGTACTTC
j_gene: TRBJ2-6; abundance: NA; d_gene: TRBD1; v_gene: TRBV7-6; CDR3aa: CASSWGQDDSGANVLTF; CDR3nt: TGTGCCAGCAGCTGGGGACAGGACGACTCTGGGGCCAACGTCCTGACTTTC
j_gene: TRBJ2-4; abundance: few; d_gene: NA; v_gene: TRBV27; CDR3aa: CASSLVGQSKNIQYF; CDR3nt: TGTGCCAGCAGTTTAGTCGGACAGAGTAAAAACATTCAGTACTTC
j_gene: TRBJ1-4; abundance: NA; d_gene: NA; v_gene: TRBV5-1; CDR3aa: CASSKPARGNLTTNEKLFF; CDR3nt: TGCGCCAGCAGCAAACCAGCCAGGGGAAACCTTACAACTAATGAAAAACTGTTTTTT
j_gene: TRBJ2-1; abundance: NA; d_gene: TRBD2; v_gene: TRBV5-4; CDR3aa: CASSSGTSGRTNEQFF; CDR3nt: TGTGCCAGCAGCTCGGGGACTAGCGGGCGAACCAATGAGCAGTTCTTC
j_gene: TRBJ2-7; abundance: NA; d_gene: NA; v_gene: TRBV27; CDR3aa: CASSFSRGPLSYEQYF; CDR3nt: TGTGCCAGCAGTTTTTCCCGGGGTCCCCTTTCCTACGAGCAGTACTTC
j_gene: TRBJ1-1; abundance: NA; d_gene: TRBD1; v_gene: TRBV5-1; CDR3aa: CASSWPGQPTEAFF; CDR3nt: TGCGCCAGCAGCTGGCCGGGACAGCCCACTGAAGCTTTCTTT